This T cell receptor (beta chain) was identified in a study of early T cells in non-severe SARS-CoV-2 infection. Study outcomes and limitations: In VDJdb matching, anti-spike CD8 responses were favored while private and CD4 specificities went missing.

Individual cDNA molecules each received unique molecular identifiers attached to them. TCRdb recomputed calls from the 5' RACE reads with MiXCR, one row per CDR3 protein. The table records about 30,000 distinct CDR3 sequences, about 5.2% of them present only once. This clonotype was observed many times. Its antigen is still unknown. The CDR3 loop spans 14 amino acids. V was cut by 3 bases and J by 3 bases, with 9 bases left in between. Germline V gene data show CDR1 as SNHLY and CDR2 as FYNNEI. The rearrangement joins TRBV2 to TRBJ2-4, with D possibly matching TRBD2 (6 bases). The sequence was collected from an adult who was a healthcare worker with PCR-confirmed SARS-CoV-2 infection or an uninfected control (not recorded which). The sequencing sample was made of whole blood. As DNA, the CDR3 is TGTGCCAGCAGTGACCGTAGCGGCAAAAACATTCAGTACTTC. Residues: CASSDRSGKNIQYF.